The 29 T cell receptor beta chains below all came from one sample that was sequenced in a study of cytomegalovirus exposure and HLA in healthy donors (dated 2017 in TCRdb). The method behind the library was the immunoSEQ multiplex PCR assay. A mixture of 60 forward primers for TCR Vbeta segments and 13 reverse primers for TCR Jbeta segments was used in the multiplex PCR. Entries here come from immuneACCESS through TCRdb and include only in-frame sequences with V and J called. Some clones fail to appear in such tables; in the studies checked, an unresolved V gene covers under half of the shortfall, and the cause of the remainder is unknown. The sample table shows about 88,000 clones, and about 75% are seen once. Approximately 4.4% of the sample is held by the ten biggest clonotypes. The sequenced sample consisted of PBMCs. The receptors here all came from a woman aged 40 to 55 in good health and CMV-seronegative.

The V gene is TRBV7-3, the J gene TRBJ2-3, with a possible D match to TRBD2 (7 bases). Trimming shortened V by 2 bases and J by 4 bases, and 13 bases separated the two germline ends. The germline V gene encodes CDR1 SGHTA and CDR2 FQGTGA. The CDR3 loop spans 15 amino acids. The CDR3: CASSLVGGRSDTQYF. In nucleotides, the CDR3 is TGTGCCAGCAGCTTAGTGGGGGGGCGTTCAGATACGCAGTATTTT.

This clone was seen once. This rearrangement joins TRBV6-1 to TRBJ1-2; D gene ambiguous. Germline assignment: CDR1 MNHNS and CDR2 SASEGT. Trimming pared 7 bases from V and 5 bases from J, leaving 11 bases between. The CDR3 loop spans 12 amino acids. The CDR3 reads CASTLQKYGYTF. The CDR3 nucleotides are TGTGCCAGCACCTTACAGAAATATGGCTACACCTTC.

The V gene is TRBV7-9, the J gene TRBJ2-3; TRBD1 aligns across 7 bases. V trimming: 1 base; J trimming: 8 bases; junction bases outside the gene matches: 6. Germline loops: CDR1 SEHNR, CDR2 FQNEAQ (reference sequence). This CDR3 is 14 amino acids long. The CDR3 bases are TGTGCCAGCAGCTTAGGGACTCCAGGGGGTACGCAGTATTTT. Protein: CASSLGTPGGTQYF. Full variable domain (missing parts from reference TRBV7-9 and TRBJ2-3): DTGVSQNPRHKITKRGQNVTFRCDPISEHNRLYWYRQTLGQGPEFLTYFQNEAQLEKSRLLSDRFSAERPKGSFSTLEIQRTEQGDSAMYLCASSLGTPGGTQYFGPGTRLTVL.

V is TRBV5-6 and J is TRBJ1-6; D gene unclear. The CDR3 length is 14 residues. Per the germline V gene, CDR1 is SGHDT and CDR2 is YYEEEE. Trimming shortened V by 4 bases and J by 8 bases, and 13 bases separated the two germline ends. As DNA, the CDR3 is TGTGCCAGCAGCCGTCAAATACTTTATTCACCCCTCCACTTT. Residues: CASSRQILYSPLHF.

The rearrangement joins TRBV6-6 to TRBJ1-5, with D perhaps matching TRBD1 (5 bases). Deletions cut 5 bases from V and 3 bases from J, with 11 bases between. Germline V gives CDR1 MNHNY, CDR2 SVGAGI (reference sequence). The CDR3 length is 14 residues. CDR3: CASSSQGLNQPQHF. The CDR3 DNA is TGTGCCAGCAGTAGTCAGGGCCTCAATCAGCCCCAGCATTTT.

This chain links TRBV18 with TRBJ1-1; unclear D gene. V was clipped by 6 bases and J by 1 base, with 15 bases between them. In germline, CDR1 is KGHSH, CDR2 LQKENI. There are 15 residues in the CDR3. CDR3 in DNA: TGTGCCAGCTCCCTACAGAGGGTAGGGAACACTGAAGCTTTCTTT. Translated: CASSLQRVGNTEAFF.

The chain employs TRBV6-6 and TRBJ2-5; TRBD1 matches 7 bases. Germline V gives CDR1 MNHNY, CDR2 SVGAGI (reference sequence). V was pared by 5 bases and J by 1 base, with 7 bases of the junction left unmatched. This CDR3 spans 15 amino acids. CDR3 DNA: TGTGCCAGCAGTCCCCTGACAGGGCTCCAAGAGACCCAGTACTTC. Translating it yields CASSPLTGLQETQYF.

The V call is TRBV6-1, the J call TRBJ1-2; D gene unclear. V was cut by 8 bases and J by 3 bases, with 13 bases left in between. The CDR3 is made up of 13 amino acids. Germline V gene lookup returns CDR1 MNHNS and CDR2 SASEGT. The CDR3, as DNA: TGTGCCAGCTCACGGGGATTTGACTATGGCTACACCTTC. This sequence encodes CASSRGFDYGYTF.

CDR3 in amino acids: CASSTDMIKQYF. The CDR3 DNA follows: TGTGCCAGCAGTACCGACATGATCAAGCAGTACTTC. The chain has TRBV27 and TRBJ2-7; no firm D call. Germline CDR1 MNHEY, CDR2 SMNVEV (reference sequence). Trimming removed 5 bases at V and 8 bases at J, with 13 bases between. There are 12 residues in the CDR3.

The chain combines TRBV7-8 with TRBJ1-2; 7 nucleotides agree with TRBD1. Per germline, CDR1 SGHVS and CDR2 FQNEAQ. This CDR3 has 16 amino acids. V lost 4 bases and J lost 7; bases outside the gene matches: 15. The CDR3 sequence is CASSSQPLDRVSGYTF. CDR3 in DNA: TGTGCCAGCAGCTCCCAGCCCCTTGACAGGGTTAGTGGCTACACCTTC.

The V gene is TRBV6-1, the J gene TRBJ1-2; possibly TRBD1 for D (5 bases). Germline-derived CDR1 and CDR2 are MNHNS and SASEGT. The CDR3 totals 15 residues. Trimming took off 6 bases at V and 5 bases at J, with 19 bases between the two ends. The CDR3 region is CASSPRESGSYGYTF. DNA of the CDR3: TGTGCCAGCAGCCCCAGGGAGTCCGGGAGTTATGGCTACACCTTC.

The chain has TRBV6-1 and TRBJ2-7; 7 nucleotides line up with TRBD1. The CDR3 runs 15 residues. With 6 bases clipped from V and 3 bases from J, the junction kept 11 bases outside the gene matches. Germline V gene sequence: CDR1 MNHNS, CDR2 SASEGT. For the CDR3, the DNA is TGTGCCAGCAGCCAAACAGGGGCTTCCATCTACGAGCAGTACTTC. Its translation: CASSQTGASIYEQYF.

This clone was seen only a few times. As DNA, the CDR3 is TGTGCCAGCAGCTTAATCGGGACTGAAGCTTTCTTT. This codes for CASSLIGTEAFF. The gene calls are TRBV7-9 and TRBJ1-1; no clear D gene. CDR3 length equals 12 residues. Germline values: CDR1 SEHNR, CDR2 FQNEAQ (reference sequence). The germline V and J ends were trimmed by 2 bases and 5 bases, with 6 bases remaining between them.

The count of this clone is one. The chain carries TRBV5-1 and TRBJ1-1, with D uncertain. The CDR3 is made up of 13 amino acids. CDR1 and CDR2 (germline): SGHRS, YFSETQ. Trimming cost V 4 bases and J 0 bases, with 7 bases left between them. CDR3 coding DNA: TGCGCCAGCAGCCAGGAACTGAACACTGAAGCTTTCTTT. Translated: CASSQELNTEAFF.

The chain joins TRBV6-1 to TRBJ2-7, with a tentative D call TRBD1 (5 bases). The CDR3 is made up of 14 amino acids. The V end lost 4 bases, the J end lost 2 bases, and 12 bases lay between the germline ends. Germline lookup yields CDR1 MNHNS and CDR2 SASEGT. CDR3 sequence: CASSAIRQPYEQYF. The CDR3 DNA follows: TGTGCCAGCAGTGCTATTCGACAGCCCTACGAGCAGTACTTC.

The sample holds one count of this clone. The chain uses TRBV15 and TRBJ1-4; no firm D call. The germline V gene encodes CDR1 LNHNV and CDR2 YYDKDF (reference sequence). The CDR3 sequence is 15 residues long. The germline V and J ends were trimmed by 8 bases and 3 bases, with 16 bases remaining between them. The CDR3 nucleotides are TGTGCCACCGGGTGGAGGGCGCGGGCTAATGAAAAACTGTTTTTT. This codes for CATGWRARANEKLFF.

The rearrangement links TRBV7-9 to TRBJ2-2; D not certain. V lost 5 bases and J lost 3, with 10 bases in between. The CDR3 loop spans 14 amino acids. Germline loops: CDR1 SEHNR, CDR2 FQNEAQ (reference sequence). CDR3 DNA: TGTGCCAGCAGCCAAGTCGGAGACACCGGGGAGCTGTTTTTT. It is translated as CASSQVGDTGELFF.

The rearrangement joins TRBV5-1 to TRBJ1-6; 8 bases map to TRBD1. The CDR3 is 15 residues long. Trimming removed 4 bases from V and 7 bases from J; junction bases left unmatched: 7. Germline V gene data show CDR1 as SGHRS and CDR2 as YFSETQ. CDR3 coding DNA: TGCGCCAGCAGCCCGGGACAGGCAGTGAATTCACCCCTCCACTTT. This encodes CASSPGQAVNSPLHF.

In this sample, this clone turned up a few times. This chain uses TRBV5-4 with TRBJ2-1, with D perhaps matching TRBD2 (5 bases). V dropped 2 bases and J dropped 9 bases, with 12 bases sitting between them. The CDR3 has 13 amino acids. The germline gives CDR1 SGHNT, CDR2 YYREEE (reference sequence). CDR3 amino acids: CASSFREAGEQFF. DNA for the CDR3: TGTGCCAGCAGCTTCAGAGAGGCGGGTGAGCAGTTCTTC.

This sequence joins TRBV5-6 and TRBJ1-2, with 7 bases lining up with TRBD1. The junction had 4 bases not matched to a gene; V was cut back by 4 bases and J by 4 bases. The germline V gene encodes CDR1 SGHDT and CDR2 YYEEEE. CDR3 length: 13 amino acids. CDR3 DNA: TGTGCCAGCAGCGTGGGACAGCCCTATGGCTACACCTTC. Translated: CASSVGQPYGYTF.

CDR3 amino acids: CARSPGQTNYGYTF. The CDR3 DNA is TGTGCCAGGTCCCCCGGACAGACAAACTATGGCTACACCTTC. This rearrangement joins TRBV2 to TRBJ1-2; D possibly corresponds to TRBD1 (6 bases). Germline V lookup: CDR1 SNHLY, CDR2 FYNNEI. CDR3 size: 14 residues. V gave up 9 bases and J gave up 2 bases, with 16 bases separating them.

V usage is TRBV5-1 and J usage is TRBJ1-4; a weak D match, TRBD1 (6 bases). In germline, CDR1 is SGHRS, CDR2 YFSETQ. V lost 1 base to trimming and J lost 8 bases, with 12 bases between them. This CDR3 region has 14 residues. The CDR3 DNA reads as TGCGCCAGCAGCTTGCAGGGGTCAGAGGAAAAACTGTTTTTT. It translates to CASSLQGSEEKLFF.

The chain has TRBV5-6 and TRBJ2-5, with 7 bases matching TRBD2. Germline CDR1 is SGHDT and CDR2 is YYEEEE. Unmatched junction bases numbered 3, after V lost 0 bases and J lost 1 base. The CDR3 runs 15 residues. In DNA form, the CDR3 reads TGTGCCAGCAGCTTGGCTGGACTAGGCCAAGAGACCCAGTACTTC. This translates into CASSLAGLGQETQYF. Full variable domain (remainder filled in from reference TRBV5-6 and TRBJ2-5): DAGVTQSPTHLIKTRGQQVTLRCSPKSGHDTVSWYQQALGQGPQFIFQYYEEEERQRGNFPDRFSGHQFPNYSSELNVNALLLGDSALYLCASSLAGLGQETQYFGPGTRLLVL.

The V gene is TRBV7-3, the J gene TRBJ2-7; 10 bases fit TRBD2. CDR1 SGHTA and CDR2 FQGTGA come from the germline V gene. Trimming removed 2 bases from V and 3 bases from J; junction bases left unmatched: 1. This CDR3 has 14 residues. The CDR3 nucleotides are TGTGCCAGCAGCTTATCTAGCGGGGGCTACGAGCAGTACTTC. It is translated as CASSLSSGGYEQYF.

The chain's CDR3 is CASSYLAGGGTDTQYF. For the CDR3, the DNA is TGTGCCAGCAGCTACCTAGCGGGGGGGGGCACAGATACGCAGTATTTT. The chain carries TRBV11-2 and TRBJ2-3; 12 nucleotides align to TRBD2. The CDR3 runs 16 residues. V trimming: 4 bases; J trimming: 1 base; junction bases outside the gene matches: 3. Germline values: CDR1 SGHAT, CDR2 FQNNGV.

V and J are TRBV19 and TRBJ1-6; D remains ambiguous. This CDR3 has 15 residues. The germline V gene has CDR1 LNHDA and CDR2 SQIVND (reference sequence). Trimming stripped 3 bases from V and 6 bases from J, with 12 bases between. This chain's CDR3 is CASSIIGGSNSPLHF. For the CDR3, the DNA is TGTGCCAGTAGTATTATCGGCGGCAGTAATTCACCCCTCCACTTT.

The CDR3: CASSYGPGGPDNEQFF. CDR3 in DNA: TGCGCCAGCAGCTACGGGCCGGGGGGGCCGGACAATGAGCAGTTCTTC. J is TRBJ2-1 and V is TRBV5-1; 8 positions match TRBD2. Trimming removed 3 bases from V and 5 bases from J; junction bases left unmatched: 10. The CDR3 totals 16 residues. Germline values: CDR1 SGHRS, CDR2 YFSETQ.

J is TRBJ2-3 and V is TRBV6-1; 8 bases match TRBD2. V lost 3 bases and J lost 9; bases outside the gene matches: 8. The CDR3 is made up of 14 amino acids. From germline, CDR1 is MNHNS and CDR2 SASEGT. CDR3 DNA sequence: TGTGCCAGCAGTGATTTGGCTAGCGGGTCGACGCAGTATTTT. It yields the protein CASSDLASGSTQYF.

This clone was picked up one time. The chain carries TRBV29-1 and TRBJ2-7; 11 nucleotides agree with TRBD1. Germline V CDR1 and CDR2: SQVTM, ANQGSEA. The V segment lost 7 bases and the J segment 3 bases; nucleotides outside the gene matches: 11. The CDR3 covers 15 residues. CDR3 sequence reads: CSGGPGQGDLYEQYF. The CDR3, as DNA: TGCAGCGGAGGGCCGGGACAGGGGGACCTCTACGAGCAGTACTTC.